The 22 T cell receptor beta chains in this list originate from one sample, sequenced in a study of T cell responses to AZD1222 COVID-19 vaccine. Sequencing was performed with immunoSEQ multiplex PCR; in TCRdb, only in-frame clones are kept and a portion is missing. The data hold roughly 180,000 clones, with over 80% observed a single time. This specimen was peripheral blood, taken 28 days after the second dose of the MenACWY control vaccine. These receptors came from an adult who received the MenACWY meningococcal vaccine as a control.

The rearrangement uses TRBV29-1 and TRBJ2-3; possibly TRBD1 or TRBD2 for D (6 bases each). CDR1 is SQVTM, CDR2 ANQGSEA, per germline. The CDR3 extends over 13 amino acids. Deletions cut 7 bases from V and 4 bases from J, with 15 bases between. CDR3 amino acids: CSGATGGADTQYF. The CDR3 DNA is TGCAGCGGCGCGACAGGAGGGGCAGATACGCAGTATTTT.

V and J are TRBV2 and TRBJ2-2, with unresolved D. Germline values: CDR1 SNHLY, CDR2 FYNNEI. V was cut by 6 bases and J by 4 bases, with 9 bases left in between. The CDR3 is 13 amino acids. CDR3 residues: CASRPWTTGELFF. The CDR3, as DNA: TGTGCCAGCAGACCTTGGACCACCGGGGAGCTGTTTTTT.

About this clone: This CDR3 is also generated by other DNA sequences in the sample. The chain uses TRBV5-1 and TRBJ1-2; D remains unclear. Trimming stripped 5 bases from V and 4 bases from J, with 9 bases between. CDR1 and CDR2 (germline): SGHRS, YFSETQ. The CDR3 contains 12 residues. CDR3 nucleotides: TGCGCCAGCAGTCCGGACCGCTATGGCTACACCTTC. Amino acids: CASSPDRYGYTF.

The V call is TRBV10-1, the J call TRBJ2-1, with TRBD1 identical over 7 bases. The V segment lost 4 bases and the J segment 4 bases; nucleotides outside the gene matches: 7. CDR1 is WNHNN and CDR2 is SYGVQD in the germline V gene (reference sequence). CDR3 length: 15 amino acids. CDR3 protein: CASSARGGQYNEQFF. In DNA, the CDR3 is TGCGCCAGCAGTGCCAGAGGGGGACAGTACAATGAGCAGTTCTTC.

The chain joins TRBV5-1 to TRBJ2-1, with TRBD1 matching 9 bases. Germline CDR1 SGHRS, CDR2 YFSETQ. The CDR3 consists of 15 residues. The V segment lost 4 bases and the J segment 7 bases; nucleotides outside the gene matches: 9. The CDR3 sequence is CASSLPGTGRNEQFF. In DNA, the CDR3 is TGCGCCAGCAGCCTCCCCGGGACAGGGAGGAATGAGCAGTTCTTC.

The rearrangement uses TRBV30 and TRBJ2-3, with a tentative D call TRBD2 (7 bases). The ends were cut back, 3 bases at V and 2 bases at J, with 12 bases in the middle. The germline V gene encodes CDR1 GTSNPN and CDR2 SVGIG (reference sequence). This CDR3 has 14 residues. CDR3 nucleotide sequence: TGTGCCTGGAGGATCGCGGGGGCCACAGATACGCAGTATTTT. Translating gives CAWRIAGATDTQYF.

This clone was seen only once. The chain joins TRBV25-1 to TRBJ1-1; tentatively, D is TRBD1 (5 bases). The CDR3 length is 14 residues. The V gene lost 6 bases and the J gene lost 4 bases, with 15 bases spanning the gap. Per germline, CDR1 MGHDK and CDR2 SYGVNS. CDR3 bases: TGTGCCAGCAGACCCGAGCGGGACGTCACTGAAGCTTTCTTT. Translating gives CASRPERDVTEAFF. The full variable domain, completed using reference TRBV25-1 and TRBJ1-1, is EADIYQTPRYLVIGTGKKITLECSQTMGHDKMYWYQQDPGMELHLIHYSYGVNSTEKGDLSSESTVSRIRTEHFPLTLESARPSHTSQYLCASRPERDVTEAFFGQGTRLTVV.

The rearrangement uses TRBV3-1 (or the pseudogene TRBV3-2) and TRBJ2-1; the D call may be TRBD1 or TRBD2 (5 bases each). The CDR3 spans 13 residues. The V and J ends lost 6 bases and 7 bases respectively, with 13 bases between them. CDR1 is LGHDT and CDR2 is YNNKEL in the germline V gene (reference sequence). DNA of the CDR3: TGTGCCAGCAGGAGGGGATGGGGTAATGAGCAGTTCTTC. Translated: CASRRGWGNEQFF.

The genes are TRBV12-3 or TRBV12-4 and TRBJ1-1; TRBD1 aligns across 7 bases. The length of the CDR3 is 13 residues. With 7 bases clipped from V and 1 base from J, the junction kept 3 bases outside the gene matches. CDR3 loop: CASIRQGNTEAFF. The CDR3 DNA is TGTGCCAGCATTCGACAGGGGAACACTGAAGCTTTCTTT.

This clone was observed a single time. This chain uses TRBV5-1 with TRBJ1-1, with 9 bases lining up with TRBD1. From germline, CDR1 is SGHRS and CDR2 YFSETQ. This CDR3 has 16 amino acids. Trimming took 4 bases from V and 5 from J; bases not matched to a gene: 12. CDR3 coding DNA: TGCGCCAGCAGCCTGGGACAGGGACACCTCGTGACTGAAGCTTTCTTT. It codes for CASSLGQGHLVTEAFF. Together with reference TRBV5-1 and TRBJ1-1, the CDR3 gives the full variable domain: KAGVTQTPRYLIKTRGQQVTLSCSPISGHRSVSWYQQTPGQGLQFLFEYFSETQRNKGNFPGRFSGRQFSNSRSEMNVSTLELGDSALYLCASSLGQGHLVTEAFFGQGTRLTVV.

This chain links TRBV28 with TRBJ1-1, with 9 nucleotides matching TRBD1. V dropped 5 bases and J dropped 1; count of bases not matched to a gene: 8. The CDR3 sequence is 16 residues long. Germline-derived CDR1 and CDR2 are MDHEN and SYDVKM. The chain's CDR3 is CASSLAPGQGNTEAFF. The CDR3 DNA reads as TGTGCCAGCAGTCTTGCACCGGGACAGGGGAACACTGAAGCTTTCTTT.

In its sample, this clone was seen once. The genes are TRBV7-9 and TRBJ2-3, with a weak D call TRBD1 (5 bases). Per the germline V gene, CDR1 is SEHNR and CDR2 is FQNEAQ (reference sequence). The CDR3 extends over 13 amino acids. V dropped 5 bases and J dropped 4 bases, with 10 bases sitting between them. CDR3 sequence: CASSPKTADTQYF. The CDR3, as DNA: TGTGCCAGCAGCCCCAAGACAGCAGATACGCAGTATTTT.

This clone was observed a single time. V and J are TRBV15 and TRBJ2-5, with D possibly TRBD2 on 6 matching bases. V was clipped by 2 bases and J by 2 bases, with 12 bases between them. The CDR3 is made up of 15 amino acids. Germline values: CDR1 LNHNV, CDR2 YYDKDF (reference sequence). The CDR3 DNA reads TGTGCCACCAGCAGACCGGGGGTGGCACAAGAGACCCAGTACTTC. Its protein product is CATSRPGVAQETQYF.

V usage is TRBV9 and J usage is TRBJ2-1, with 12 nucleotides matching TRBD2. The trim removed 2 bases at V and 0 bases at J, leaving 12 bases unmatched. The CDR3 has 20 amino acids. The germline gives CDR1 SGDLS, CDR2 YYNGEE. The CDR3 reads CASSVVPSGGGQGSYNEQFF. The CDR3 DNA reads as TGTGCCAGCAGCGTCGTACCTAGCGGGGGGGGACAAGGCTCCTACAATGAGCAGTTCTTC.

V usage is TRBV5-5 and J usage is TRBJ2-1; D possibly matches TRBD1 or TRBD2 (5 bases each). Trimming removed 4 bases from V and 6 bases from J, with 20 bases in between. Per the germline V gene, CDR1 is SGHKS and CDR2 is YYEKEE (reference sequence). The CDR3 extends over 16 amino acids. The CDR3 spells CASSVRRQRRSNEQFF. CDR3 DNA sequence: TGTGCCAGCAGCGTGAGGAGACAGCGGAGGAGCAATGAGCAGTTCTTC.

The J gene is TRBJ2-5, the V gene TRBV11-2; D remains ambiguous. V lost 0 bases, J lost 5 bases, and 10 bases lay in between. The CDR3 length is 14 residues. The germline V gene encodes CDR1 SGHAT and CDR2 FQNNGV. In DNA form, the CDR3 reads TGTGCCAGCAGCTTAGATTGGGTAGGGGAGACCCAGTACTTC. Translating gives CASSLDWVGETQYF. The complete variable domain, with remaining parts taken from reference TRBV11-2 and TRBJ2-5, reads EAGVAQSPRYKIIEKRQSVAFWCNPISGHATLYWYQQILGQGPKLLIQFQNNGVVDDSQLPKDRFSAERLKGVDSTLKIQPAKLEDSAVYLCASSLDWVGETQYFGPGTRLLVL.

The V gene is TRBV6-2 or TRBV6-3, the J gene TRBJ2-1; TRBD2 matches 13 bases. The CDR3 length is 15 residues. Germline CDR1 is MNHEY and CDR2 is SVGEGT. Trimming at V came to 4 bases and at J to 7 bases, leaving 4 bases not matched to a gene. The CDR3 bases are TGTGCCAGCAGTTGGGGACTAGCGGGGAAGAATGAGCAGTTCTTC. This translates into CASSWGLAGKNEQFF.

The V call is TRBV10-2, the J call TRBJ2-1; no clear D gene. The CDR3 totals 11 residues. V lost 2 bases and J 8 bases, leaving 4 bases between the germline ends. The germline V gene encodes CDR1 WSHSY and CDR2 SAAADI. DNA of the CDR3: TGCGCCAGCAGTGAGAAGGATGAGCAGTTCTTC. Protein sequence: CASSEKDEQFF.

The gene calls are TRBV2 and TRBJ2-7, with 8 bases aligning to TRBD1. This CDR3 is 16 amino acids long. Germline V gene sequence: CDR1 SNHLY, CDR2 FYNNEI. V lost 10 bases and J lost 1; bases outside the gene matches: 15. The CDR3 DNA follows: TGTGCCATTATCGGAATTGGACAGGGAATATCCTACGAGCAGTACTTC. Amino acids: CAIIGIGQGISYEQYF. Variable domain in full (rest from reference TRBV2 and TRBJ2-7): EPEVTQTPSHQVTQMGQEVILRCVPISNHLYFYWYRQILGQKVEFLVSFYNNEISEKSEIFDDQFSVERPDGSNFTLKIRSTKLEDSAMYFCAIIGIGQGISYEQYFGPGTRLTVT.

The chain combines TRBV6-5 with TRBJ1-1; TRBD1 is a possible D gene (5 bases). V gave up 2 bases and J gave up 4 bases, with 11 bases separating them. This CDR3 is built from 14 residues. Germline CDR1 MNHEY, CDR2 SVGAGI. For the CDR3, the DNA is TGTGCCAGCAGTTACGTCTCGACAGCCACTGAAGCTTTCTTT. Its protein is CASSYVSTATEAFF.

The chain couples TRBV11-2 to TRBJ1-6; weak D call: TRBD1 (6 bases). The CDR3 covers 12 residues. From germline, CDR1 is SGHAT and CDR2 FQNNGV. V was shortened by 1 base and J by 15 bases, with 10 bases between the two germline ends. The CDR3 loop is CASSLAGQRLHF. CDR3 DNA sequence: TGTGCCAGCAGCTTAGCTGGACAGCGCCTCCACTTT. Full variable domain (missing parts from reference TRBV11-2 and TRBJ1-6): EAGVAQSPRYKIIEKRQSVAFWCNPISGHATLYWYQQILGQGPKLLIQFQNNGVVDDSQLPKDRFSAERLKGVDSTLKIQPAKLEDSAVYLCASSLAGQRLHFGNGTRLTVT.

With regard to this clone: Other DNA sequences from this sample encode an identical CDR3 as well. This rearrangement joins TRBV6-5 to TRBJ1-2; D uncertain. Germline assignment: CDR1 MNHEY and CDR2 SVGAGI. This CDR3 is built from 13 residues. The V gene lost 6 bases and the J gene lost 2 bases, with 10 bases spanning the gap. The CDR3 bases are TGTGCCAGCAGCCCGGACTCAAACTATGGCTACACCTTC. It yields the protein CASSPDSNYGYTF.